The 25 T cell receptor beta chains given below trace back to one sample, sequenced in a study of blood T cell repertoires in COVID-19. Here immunoSEQ multiplex PCR was the method, and the copy in TCRdb shows in-frame clones only, minus some. Here the sample spans 200,000 to 250,000 clones, 88% being singletons. The specimen sequenced was PBMCs or T cells enriched from blood (not recorded which). The source is a woman in her forties or fifties with acute COVID-19.

The chain has TRBV5-1 and TRBJ1-2, with TRBD1 matching 10 bases. This CDR3 spans 14 amino acids. Germline V gene data show CDR1 as SGHRS and CDR2 as YFSETQ. After removal of 6 bases from V and 4 bases from J, the junction contained 6 bases not matched to a gene. CDR3 in DNA: TGCGCCAGCACACCGGGACAGGGGCTCTATGGCTACACCTTC. Protein product: CASTPGQGLYGYTF.

V is TRBV27 and J is TRBJ1-5; 8 positions agree with TRBD1. With 5 bases clipped from V and 7 bases from J, the junction kept 16 bases outside the gene matches. CDR3 size: 17 residues. Germline lookup yields CDR1 MNHEY and CDR2 SMNVEV (reference sequence). The CDR3 protein is CASSAPPDRGFGQPQHF. As DNA, the CDR3 is TGTGCCAGCAGTGCACCGCCCGACAGGGGCTTTGGACAGCCCCAGCATTTT.

This rearrangement joins TRBV28 to TRBJ1-2, with TRBD1 as a possible D gene (5 bases). Per germline, CDR1 MDHEN and CDR2 SYDVKM. The CDR3 has 14 amino acids. V dropped 4 bases and J dropped 2 bases, with 11 bases sitting between them. The CDR3, as DNA: TGTGCCAGCAGTTCCCCAGGGCCCAACTATGGCTACACCTTC. The encoded protein is CASSSPGPNYGYTF.

The genes are TRBV9 and TRBJ1-5, with D perhaps TRBD1 (6 bases). Trimming took 0 bases from V and 1 from J, leaving 8 bases between them. The CDR3 is 15 amino acids. Germline V gene lookup returns CDR1 SGDLS and CDR2 YYNGEE. Here the CDR3 reads CASSVGTASNQPQHF. As DNA, the CDR3 is TGTGCCAGCAGCGTAGGGACAGCGAGCAATCAGCCCCAGCATTTT.

CDR3 sequence (DNA): TGTGCCAGCAGCTTATCTGGTCGCGGACACAGATTGGGGACCCAGTACTTC. Its protein product is CASSLSGRGHRLGTQYF. The chain couples TRBV11-3 to TRBJ2-5, with a possible D match to TRBD1 (5 bases). This CDR3 is built from 17 residues. The germline V gene encodes CDR1 SGHNT and CDR2 YENEEA. V gave up 2 bases and J gave up 7 bases, with 23 bases separating them.

This CDR3 is CASSLSSGRGGETQYF. CDR3 coding DNA: TGTGCCAGCAGCTTATCATCGGGCAGGGGCGGAGAGACCCAGTACTTC. This chain connects TRBV7-3 to TRBJ2-5; D may be TRBD1 (6 bases). This CDR3 has 16 amino acids. V shed 2 bases and J shed 4 bases, with 17 bases lying between them. Germline CDR1 and CDR2: SGHTA and FQGTGA.

The V and J genes are TRBV4-1 and TRBJ2-1, with TRBD2 identical over 8 bases. Unmatched junction bases numbered 11, after V lost 3 bases and J lost 7 bases. Per germline, CDR1 MGHRA and CDR2 YSYEKL. The length of the CDR3 is 16 residues. CDR3 DNA sequence: TGCGCCAGCAGCCAGCCCGGGACTAGGTATAGGAATGAGCAGTTCTTC. It encodes CASSQPGTRYRNEQFF.

Only one count was recorded for this clone. V usage is TRBV28 and J usage is TRBJ2-7; D is possibly TRBD2 (7 bases). The CDR3 is 14 residues long. With 6 bases removed from V and 0 bases from J, the gap between germline ends came to 12 bases. Looked up from germline, CDR1 is MDHEN and CDR2 is SYDVKM. CDR3 in amino acids: CASRGGGNSYEQYF. The CDR3, as DNA: TGTGCCAGCAGAGGGGGGGGGAACTCCTACGAGCAGTACTTC.

The CDR3 is CASPRTSVNTGELFF. Here the CDR3 DNA reads TGTGCCAGTCCTAGGACTAGCGTAAACACCGGGGAGCTGTTTTTT. V and J are TRBV18 and TRBJ2-2, with TRBD2 identical over 9 bases. Germline lookup yields CDR1 KGHSH and CDR2 LQKENI. This CDR3 has 15 residues. V gave up 9 bases and J gave up 2 bases; unmatched junction bases: 7.

The chain has TRBV7-2 and TRBJ1-2; D is possibly TRBD1 (5 bases). Germline lookup yields CDR1 SGHTA and CDR2 FQGNSA. CDR3 length: 14 residues. V was trimmed by 3 bases and J by 3 bases, leaving 11 bases between them. CDR3: CASSFSSGDYGYTF. CDR3 nucleotides: TGTGCCAGCAGCTTTTCATCGGGGGACTATGGCTACACCTTC.

The rearrangement links TRBV3-1 (or the pseudogene TRBV3-2) to TRBJ2-3; no reliable D call. In germline, CDR1 is LGHDT, CDR2 YNNKEL (reference sequence). Trimming removed 5 bases from V and 4 bases from J, with 10 bases in between. The CDR3 totals 13 residues. As DNA, the CDR3 is TGTGCCAGCAGCTTATATTCCCCAGATACGCAGTATTTT. This translates into CASSLYSPDTQYF.

V gene TRBV9 combines with J gene TRBJ1-1; TRBD1 is a possible D gene (5 bases). The CDR3 has 14 amino acids. CDR1 SGDLS and CDR2 YYNGEE come from the germline V gene. The germline V and J ends were trimmed by 3 bases and 8 bases, with 17 bases remaining between them. The CDR3: CASSDPGQGREAFF. In DNA, the CDR3 is TGTGCCAGCAGCGACCCAGGGCAGGGAAGAGAAGCTTTCTTT.

The J gene is TRBJ1-4, the V gene TRBV27, with D maybe TRBD1 (5 bases). Germline CDR1 and CDR2: MNHEY and SMNVEV (reference sequence). The CDR3 is 15 residues long. V gave up 4 bases and J gave up 8 bases, with 17 bases separating them. In DNA, the CDR3 is TGTGCCAGCAGTTCCCGGAGGGGCGCCGGGGAAAAACTGTTTTTT. The encoded protein is CASSSRRGAGEKLFF.

The chain is built from TRBV24-1 and TRBJ2-7, with D uncertain. The CDR3 sequence is 14 residues long. Germline loops: CDR1 KGHDR, CDR2 SFDVKD. V was shortened by 7 bases and J by 0 bases, with 12 bases between the two germline ends. The CDR3 loop reads CATSPGATSYEQYF. Here the CDR3 DNA reads TGTGCCACCAGCCCCGGAGCGACCTCCTACGAGCAGTACTTC.

This rearrangement joins TRBV18 to TRBJ2-3; 10 positions agree with TRBD1. Germline V gene sequence: CDR1 KGHSH, CDR2 LQKENI. The CDR3 spans 17 residues. Losses at the gene ends were 3 bases for V and 4 bases for J; bases not matched to a gene: 10. CDR3 residues: CASSPTPGQGSADTQYF. CDR3 coding DNA: TGTGCCAGCTCACCTACACCGGGACAGGGGAGCGCAGATACGCAGTATTTT. Using reference TRBV18 and TRBJ2-3 for the parts outside the CDR3, the full variable domain is NAGVMQNPRHLVRRRGQEARLRCSPMKGHSHVYWYRQLPEEGLKFMVYLQKENIIDESGMPKERFSAEFPKEGPSILRIQQVVRGDSAAYFCASSPTPGQGSADTQYFGPGTRLTVL.

This clone was counted once. The CDR3 DNA sequence: TGTGCCAGCAGCTCCTGGCCGGGCCAGGGGGCAACCTTCTCTGGAAACACCATATATTTT. It codes for CASSSWPGQGATFSGNTIYF. This chain joins TRBV5-8 and TRBJ1-3; 8 nucleotides match TRBD1. Germline trimming cut 3 bases from V and 0 bases from J; bases unmatched to any gene: 17. CDR1 is SGHTS, CDR2 YDEGEE, per germline. CDR3 length equals 20 residues.

The chain joins TRBV7-8 to TRBJ2-7; maybe TRBD2 (6 bases). V lost 1 base to trimming and J lost 2 bases, with 15 bases between them. The CDR3 sequence is 16 residues long. In germline, CDR1 is SGHVS, CDR2 FQNEAQ. This CDR3 is CASSLGVPGATYEQYF. CDR3 bases: TGTGCCAGCAGCTTAGGAGTTCCGGGAGCGACCTACGAGCAGTACTTC.

The V gene is TRBV10-3, the J gene TRBJ2-5; TRBD1 agrees at 9 bases. With V trimmed by 6 bases and J by 0 bases, 5 bases remained unmatched. The CDR3 extends over 15 amino acids. Germline CDR1 reads ENHRY; CDR2 reads SYGVKD. CDR3 nucleotide sequence: TGTGCCATCAGCCGGGGACAGGGAAACCAAGAGACCCAGTACTTC. Amino acids: CAISRGQGNQETQYF.

The V call is TRBV28, the J call TRBJ1-4; a possible D gene is TRBD1 (6 bases). The V end lost 3 bases, the J end lost 4 bases, and 15 bases lay between the germline ends. The CDR3 is made up of 16 amino acids. Germline CDR1 MDHEN, CDR2 SYDVKM. The CDR3 DNA reads TGTGCCAGCAGTTTTAATGGCAGGGGCTATAATGAAAAACTGTTTTTT. Encoded protein: CASSFNGRGYNEKLFF. The full variable domain, its missing parts supplied by reference TRBV28 and TRBJ1-4, is DVKVTQSSRYLVKRTGEKVFLECVQDMDHENMFWYRQDPGLGLRLIYFSYDVKMKEKGDIPEGYSVSREKKERFSLILESASTNQTSMYLCASSFNGRGYNEKLFFGSGTQLSVL.

V gene TRBV1 combines with J gene TRBJ1-2. TRBV1 is recorded as a pseudogene. CDR3 length: 14 residues. Here the CDR3 reads CTSRAGGDDYGYTF. As DNA, the CDR3 is TGCACCAGCCGGGCCGGGGGAGACGACTATGGCTACACCTTC.

The chain is built from TRBV6-5 and TRBJ1-6; D possibly corresponds to TRBD1 (6 bases). Germline V gene lookup returns CDR1 MNHEY and CDR2 SVGAGI. V was shortened by 2 bases and J by 8 bases, with 13 bases between the two germline ends. The CDR3 has 15 residues. The CDR3: CASSYVKGDYSPLHF. CDR3 in DNA: TGTGCCAGCAGTTACGTAAAGGGGGATTATTCACCCCTCCACTTT.

The chain has TRBV4-3 and TRBJ2-4; a possible D gene is TRBD1 (6 bases). The CDR3 covers 19 residues. From germline, CDR1 is LGHNA and CDR2 YSLEER. V was pared by 1 base and J by 5 bases, with 24 bases between. The DNA of the CDR3 is TGCGCCAGCAGCCAAGTGGCTCAGGGGTTGTCGGTCGGGGAAAACATTCAGTACTTC. Protein product: CASSQVAQGLSVGENIQYF.

CDR3 bases: TGTGCCACCAGCAGGCCATCAACAGGGATGGCTGAAGCTTTCTTT. This translates into CATSRPSTGMAEAFF. The chain joins TRBV15 to TRBJ1-1; D perhaps matches TRBD1 (6 bases). CDR1 is LNHNV and CDR2 is YYDKDF in the germline V gene (reference sequence). The CDR3 length is 15 residues. Trimming removed 3 bases at V and 6 bases at J, with 17 bases between.

V gene TRBV7-9 combines with J gene TRBJ2-3; TRBD2 matches 11 bases. Trimming cost V 4 bases and J 7 bases; bases outside gene matches: 19. This CDR3 has 19 amino acids. Germline CDR1 and CDR2: SEHNR and FQNEAQ (reference sequence). The CDR3 nucleotides are TGTGCCAGCAGCTATAACGGACTAGCGGGCCCACCTGGGATGAATACGCAGTATTTT. As protein: CASSYNGLAGPPGMNTQYF.

This clone was observed a few times. DNA of the CDR3: TGTGCCAGCAGCAAACAGGGGACTGAAGCTTTCTTT. Residues: CASSKQGTEAFF. V usage is TRBV4-2 and J usage is TRBJ1-1; 7 bases match TRBD1. The CDR3 spans 12 residues. V lost 5 bases to trimming and J lost 5 bases; unmatched junction nucleotides: 2. Germline V gene data show CDR1 as LGHNA and CDR2 as YNFKEQ.